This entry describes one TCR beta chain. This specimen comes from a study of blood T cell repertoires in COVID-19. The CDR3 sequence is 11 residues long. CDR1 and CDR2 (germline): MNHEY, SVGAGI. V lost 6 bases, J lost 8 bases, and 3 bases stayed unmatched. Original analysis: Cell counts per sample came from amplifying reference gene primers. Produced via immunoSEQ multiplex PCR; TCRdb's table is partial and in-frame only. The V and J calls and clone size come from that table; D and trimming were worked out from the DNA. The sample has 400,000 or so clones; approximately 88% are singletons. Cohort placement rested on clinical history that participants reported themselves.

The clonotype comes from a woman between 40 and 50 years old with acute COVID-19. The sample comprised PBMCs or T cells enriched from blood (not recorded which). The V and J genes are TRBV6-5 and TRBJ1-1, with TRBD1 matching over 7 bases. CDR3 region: CASRDRAEAFF. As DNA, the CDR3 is TGTGCCAGCAGAGACAGGGCGGAAGCTTTCTTT.